This passage covers 14 T cell receptor beta chains from one sample sequenced in a study of blood T cells in healthy people across ages (dated by TCRdb to the mid-2010s). Preparation of the library involved 5' RACE. The sequencer listed for this sample is Illumina HiSeq 2500. A second roughly 6 to 12 cycle PCR used a sample-barcoded 5' primer and a J-beta primer mix. The raw public data were reprocessed by TCRdb itself: fastp quality trimming at Q25, MiXCR clonotype calling, in-frame beta chains only. A single entry per CDR3 protein holds the most common genes and DNA from its merged rows. The sample table records about 1.8 million distinct CDR3 sequences; roughly 52% of these occur just once. Of the sample, roughly 2% is held by the ten largest clones. Sequenced material: blood. These receptors originate from a middle-aged woman in good health.

V is TRBV20-1 and J is TRBJ2-5; weak D call: TRBD2 (6 bases). The CDR3 length is 15 residues. Germline CDR1 reads DFQATT; CDR2 reads SNEGSKA (reference sequence). Trimming stripped 2 bases from V and 5 bases from J, with 18 bases between. The CDR3 DNA reads as TGCAGTGCTAGACCCTTGCAAGGGGCGGGGGAGACCCAGTACTTC. As protein: CSARPLQGAGETQYF.

This clonotype was observed a handful of times. The chain uses TRBV12-3 or TRBV12-4 and TRBJ2-4; a possible D gene is TRBD2 (6 bases). The V gene lost 5 bases and the J gene lost 9 bases, with 8 bases spanning the gap. CDR3 size: 11 residues. CDR3 residues: CASSDGGIQYF. CDR3 in DNA: TGTGCCAGCAGTGACGGGGGCATTCAGTACTTC.

The CDR3 loop is CASSRPIHSAGQGPYGYTF. For the CDR3, the DNA is TGTGCCAGCAGCCGACCAATACATAGTGCCGGACAGGGCCCATATGGCTACACCTTC. This chain links TRBV11-2 with TRBJ1-2, with 8 bases aligning to TRBD1. This CDR3 is built from 19 residues. V was clipped by 5 bases and J by 5 bases; unmatched bases: 22. CDR1 and CDR2 from the germline V gene are SGHAT and FQNNGV.

This clonotype was picked up one time. The chain employs TRBV28 and TRBJ1-4; 7 bases line up with TRBD1. Losses at the gene ends were 5 bases for V and 0 bases for J; bases not matched to a gene: 3. Germline V lookup: CDR1 MDHEN, CDR2 SYDVKM. The CDR3 is 15 amino acids. The CDR3 coding sequence is TGTGCCAGCAGTAAGGGACAGTCAACTAATGAAAAACTGTTTTTT. This translates into CASSKGQSTNEKLFF. Together with reference TRBV28 and TRBJ1-4, the CDR3 gives the full variable domain: DVKVTQSSRYLVKRTGEKVFLECVQDMDHENMFWYRQDPGLGLRLIYFSYDVKMKEKGDIPEGYSVSREKKERFSLILESASTNQTSMYLCASSKGQSTNEKLFFGSGTQLSVL.

This clonotype has more than one count but fewer than ten. V gene TRBV9 combines with J gene TRBJ2-5; D might be TRBD2 (7 bases). The CDR3 runs 15 residues. V was cut by 3 bases and J by 3 bases, with 15 bases left in between. Germline CDR1 SGDLS, CDR2 YYNGEE. The CDR3 region has the DNA TGTGCCAGCAGCGCGCGAGGGGGGGAGAAAGAGACCCAGTACTTC. It yields the protein CASSARGGEKETQYF.

This rearrangement joins TRBV6-2 or TRBV6-3 to TRBJ2-3; D perhaps matches TRBD2 (5 bases). The germline V and J ends were trimmed by 7 bases and 6 bases, with 20 bases remaining between them. The length of the CDR3 is 15 residues. Germline assignment: CDR1 MNHEY and CDR2 SVGEGT. CDR3 nucleotides: TGTGCCAGCAACCGGGAATCTCGGGTTACGGATACGCAGTATTTT. It is translated as CASNRESRVTDTQYF.

The CDR3 DNA sequence: TGCAGCGTTGAAACTAGCGGGGTATGGACAGATACGCAGTATTTT. Translated: CSVETSGVWTDTQYF. The V call is TRBV29-1, the J call TRBJ2-3; TRBD2 aligns across 10 bases. This CDR3 spans 15 amino acids. Trimming at V came to 2 bases and at J to 3 bases, leaving 5 bases not matched to a gene. Germline-derived CDR1 and CDR2 are SQVTM and ANQGSEA.

The rearrangement uses TRBV7-9 and TRBJ2-7, with TRBD1 matching over 7 bases. The trim removed 11 bases at V and 0 bases at J, leaving 10 bases unmatched. The CDR3 spans 14 residues. Per germline, CDR1 SEHNR and CDR2 FQNEAQ (reference sequence). In nucleotides, the CDR3 is TGTGCCGGAGTAAAGACAGGGATCTCCTACGAGCAGTACTTC. It is translated as CAGVKTGISYEQYF.

The chain uses TRBV24-1 and TRBJ2-5, with 7 bases aligning to TRBD2. The CDR3 is 17 amino acids. With 0 bases clipped from V and 1 base from J, the junction kept 7 bases outside the gene matches. Germline V lookup: CDR1 KGHDR, CDR2 SFDVKD. The CDR3 DNA reads TGTGCCACCAGTGATTTGGACGCAGCGGGGCTCCAAGAGACCCAGTACTTC. Translation: CATSDLDAAGLQETQYF.

The J gene is TRBJ1-6, the V gene TRBV9; TRBD1 matches 7 bases. Germline V gene sequence: CDR1 SGDLS, CDR2 YYNGEE. The ends lost 3 bases at V and 9 bases at J; junction bases unmatched: 6. This CDR3 is 14 amino acids long. The CDR3 DNA reads as TGTGCCAGCAGCGCCCTCGGGACAGCTTCACCCCTCCACTTT. It encodes CASSALGTASPLHF.

This clonotype was seen more than once but under ten times. V usage is TRBV28 and J usage is TRBJ2-1; 8 bases agree with TRBD2. The V gene's germline CDR1 is MDHEN and CDR2 SYDVKM. V shed 6 bases, J shed 6 bases, and the junction held 16 bases outside the gene matches. The CDR3 runs to 17 residues. CDR3 in amino acids: CASSPPGLEALGNEQFF. In nucleotides, the CDR3 is TGTGCCAGCAGCCCTCCGGGACTAGAAGCCCTCGGCAATGAGCAGTTCTTC.

V and J are TRBV10-3 and TRBJ2-3, with 7 bases matching TRBD2. This CDR3 is built from 18 residues. In germline, CDR1 is ENHRY, CDR2 SYGVKD. With 3 bases clipped from V and 0 bases from J, the junction kept 12 bases outside the gene matches. CDR3 sequence (DNA): TGTGCCATCAGTGATGGAGGGTTCGGGGGGTTCAGCACAGATACGCAGTATTTT. As protein: CAISDGGFGGFSTDTQYF.

There are a few counts of this clonotype. The chain employs TRBV21-1 and TRBJ1-5. TRBV21-1 is a pseudogene segment. CDR3 size: 15 residues. The chain's CDR3 is CASSMALQRYQPQHF. Written as DNA, the CDR3 is TGTGCCAGCAGCATGGCACTCCAGCGATATCAGCCCCAGCATTTT.

The chain couples TRBV2 to TRBJ2-3; D possibly corresponds to TRBD1 (6 bases). This CDR3 is 15 amino acids long. The V gene's germline CDR1 is SNHLY and CDR2 FYNNEI. Trimming removed 10 bases at V and 2 bases at J, with 19 bases between. The CDR3: CATALDRTNTDTQYF. As DNA, the CDR3 is TGTGCCACCGCTCTGGACAGAACTAACACAGATACGCAGTATTTT. Looking up the rest from reference TRBV2 and TRBJ2-3 gives the full variable domain: EPEVTQTPSHQVTQMGQEVILRCVPISNHLYFYWYRQILGQKVEFLVSFYNNEISEKSEIFDDQFSVERPDGSNFTLKIRSTKLEDSAMYFCATALDRTNTDTQYFGPGTRLTVL.